This section outlines one T cell receptor (beta chain) sequence together with its context. Which antigen it targets is not known. The sample holds no much larger clone one base away, and base qualities are not on file. The sequencer was an Illumina HiSeq 1500. Using fastp trimming at Q25 and MiXCR clonotype assembly, TCRdb reanalyzed the public sequencing data and kept in-frame beta chains. CDR3 protein duplicates are merged, each entry listing the most common genes and DNA. The sample table lists approximately 100,000 distinct CDR3 sequences, 25% to 35% of them with a count of one. The ten biggest clones cover about 81% of the sample. These data belong to a study of T cell repertoires in cytomegalovirus infection (dated by TCRdb to between 2018 and 2020). About the full investigation: Alongside well-studied HLA-B-restricted epitopes, the peptide stimulations were aimed at recently identified HLA-C-restricted CMV epitopes, whose presentation resists viral immunomodulation. Because public TCR beta signatures pointed to carriage of CMV infection together with the matching HLA type, the HLA type of each donor mattered for the analysis. General study outcomes and caveats: Carriers of CMV infection plus the relevant HLA type were discriminated by the cumulative frequency of public TCR beta family members in the study cohort and in an independent approximately 360-donor cohort. In the ex vivo response, HLA-C-restricted CMV-specific TCR beta clonotypes were dominant, and in two of eight donors the single most frequent clonotype came from this HLA-C-restricted group.

Read against the paper, the sample's treatment or condition label means: in vitro stimulation with specific CMV peptide epitopes to enrich CMV-specific T cells. Trimming costs V 2 bases and J 3 bases, and their ends lie 10 bases apart. The germline V gene (reference sequence) supplies CDR1 MNHEY and CDR2 SMNVEV. There are 14 amino acids in the CDR3, from cysteine to phenylalanine inclusive. Left in the record is the CDR3 DNA by itself, 42 bases read in frame from the first base. The chain joins TRBV27 to TRBJ2-5; the D region possibly corresponds to TRBD2 (7 bases align). The source material was CD8+ T cells from cultured PBMCs, sampled from culture after CMV antigen stimulation. The TCR sequence derives from a human donor in good health (CMV status not recorded). Some clones in this sample may be carry-over from other donors' samples. For the CDR3, the sequence is CASSLAGAKETQYF. The nucleotides are TGTGCCAGCAGTTTAGCGGGGGCTAAAGAGACCCAGTACTTC.